This T cell receptor (beta chain) was found in a study of blood T cell repertoires in COVID-19. Study at large: Acute and convalescent COVID-19 samples came from the United States, Italy and Spain. T cells, B-cell-depleted T cells, or PBMCs provided the cDNA or gDNA that served as material.

As originally analysed: Nucleated cell counts were estimated from reference gene primer amplification. Here immunoSEQ multiplex PCR was the method, and the copy in TCRdb shows in-frame clones only, minus some. V, J and clone size are those of that table, while D and trimming were read from the DNA. The sample comprises about 24,000 clones, roughly nine tenths of which are singletons, and roughly 21% rests with the top ten. Trimming removed 7 bases from V and 7 bases from J, with 22 bases in between. CDR3 length: 15 amino acids. The germline V gene has CDR1 SEHNR and CDR2 FQNEAQ (reference sequence). The chain joins TRBV7-9 to TRBJ1-1; a weak D match, TRBD1 (6 bases). Sequencing was performed on peripheral blood. The clonotype comes from a human donor in a cohort sampled during active COVID-19. This chain's CDR3 is CASTQPGQRGSEAFF. CDR3 bases: TGTGCCAGCACACAACCCGGACAGCGGGGAAGTGAAGCTTTCTTT.